This T cell receptor (beta chain) comes out of a study of blood T cell repertoires in COVID-19. Using immunoSEQ multiplex PCR, the repertoire was profiled, and TCRdb retains in-frame clones only, with some absent. The sample contains some 350,000 clones, about 88% of which appear only once. As regards this clone: One end of the junction does not line up with germline, which may come from a read error.

This CDR3 has 14 amino acids. The V gene's germline CDR1 is SNHLY and CDR2 FYNNEI. The chain joins TRBV2 to TRBJ2-7, with 9 bases identical to TRBD2. Sequencing was carried out using PBMCs or T cells enriched from blood (not recorded which). The origin of this receptor is a woman aged 25 to 39 who had recovered from COVID-19. The CDR3 bases are TGTGCCAGCAGTGCTGTGGGCTCTAGCGGGGTGAATCGGTTC. Translated: CASSAVGSSGVNRF. The full variable domain, completed using reference TRBV2 and TRBJ2-7, is EPEVTQTPSHQVTQMGQEVILRCVPISNHLYFYWYRQILGQKVEFLVSFYNNEISEKSEIFDDQFSVERPDGSNFTLKIRSTKLEDSAMYFCASSAVGSSGVNRFGPGTRLTVT.